The clone carrying this TCR beta chain has a single count. This sample is drawn from a study of cytomegalovirus exposure and HLA in healthy donors. The PCR ran on 60 Vbeta and 13 Jbeta primers. Measured with immunoSEQ multiplex PCR; TCRdb has only the in-frame clones, and not every one. The profile shows more than 95,000 clones, around 60% of them singletons. CDR3 length equals 13 residues. V lost 0 bases to trimming and J lost 16 bases, with 16 bases between them. From germline, CDR1 is MGHRA and CDR2 YSYEKL. The genes are TRBV4-1 and TRBJ2-1; D is possibly TRBD2 (6 bases). Input material: PBMCs. The origin of this receptor is a man between 60 and 70 years old in good health and CMV-seronegative. The CDR3 protein is CASSQEHVGSQFF. The CDR3 DNA is TGCGCCAGCAGCCAAGAGCACGTCGGGAGTCAATTCTTC.